This record concerns one T cell receptor (beta chain) sequence. The clone's antigen remains unknown. Base qualities are not at hand, and no much larger clone is one base apart. The source of the sample is a study of T cells after yellow fever vaccination (dated by TCRdb to about 2019). Regarding the complete study: Libraries from fractions with low cell numbers were prepared with the SMART-Seq v4 Ultra Low Input RNA kit. To track T-cell clones before and after primary and booster YFV17D yellow fever vaccination, bulk TCR alpha and beta repertoires were sequenced longitudinally. Blood was collected at multiple timepoints before and after primary and secondary immunization, and bulk PBMC replicates and cell subsets were isolated. Two healthy male donors, one aged 18 to 30 and one aged 30 to 40 years, made up the cohort. Study-wide findings and limitations: Compared with the primary T-cell response, the secondary T-cell response was weaker but faster, peaking on day 5 rather than day 15. Only two donors were included in the study, so the extent to which the findings can be generalized is limited. A small fraction of clonotypes showed up in both the CD4 and CD8 compartments, probably as a result of convergent recombination. After the booster, most of the clones that had expanded following primary vaccination were detected again (96% of CD4 and 80% to 90% of CD8), which suggests that memory was broadly maintained. Because abundant contaminating clonotypes from the bulk population could be contained in FACS-sorted repertoires, computational filtering was required.

TCRdb lists the instrument as Illumina NovaSeq 6000. TCR cDNA was made using 5'RACE template switching, a step that added a universal primer site and unique molecular identifiers. cDNA synthesis was primed from both the TCR alpha and TCR beta constant segments. Libraries were amplified in two PCR steps, with sample barcodes and sequencing adapters added in the second step. Sequencing of libraries was done on Illumina HiSeq 2500 (2x100 bp) or NovaSeq (2x150 bp). Concerning the study's data processing: Demultiplexing of reads and collapsing into UMI consensus sequences were performed with MIGEC, and V(D)J alignment was carried out with MiXCR. Using edgeR on replicate PBMC samples, clonotypes were called vaccine-responding if FDR was below 0.01 and the log2 fold change was above 5 up to day 15. CD4 or CD8 identity was assigned to each bulk clonotype according to whether the clonotype was present at higher abundance in the sequenced CD4 repertoire or the sequenced CD8 repertoire. TCRdb applied fastp at Q25 and MiXCR to the public reads, then kept only in-frame beta chains. Identical CDR3 protein sequences are pooled into one entry, listed with their most common genes and DNA. The V and J calls reflect TCRdb's pipeline rather than the authors' work. The sample table contains approximately 330,000 distinct CDR3 sequences; only one count was recorded for roughly an eighth of them. The ten biggest clones cover more than 3% of the sample.

The sample's treatment or condition, from its label and the paper: live attenuated yellow fever vaccine strain. A standard Ficoll-Paque protocol was used to isolate PBMCs from peripheral blood. Dynabeads CD4 and CD8 positive selection kits were used to isolate CD4 and CD8 T-cell fractions. TriZol was used to extract RNA from bulk PBMCs, from CD4 and CD8 fractions, and from dextramer-positive and dextramer-negative fractions. CDR3 length: 14 amino acids, cysteine to phenylalanine. The kept DNA is CDR3 alone, 42 bases in frame from the first base. Per the germline V gene, LGHNT is the CDR1 and FRNRAP is the CDR2. After removal of 5 bases from V and 1 base from J, the junction retains 2 bases not matched to a gene.

The sample was CD4+ T cells sorted from PBMCs, taken 15 days after the yellow fever booster vaccination. This clonotype was sampled from a man between 18 and 35 years old who received the YFV17D yellow fever vaccine. The chain is assembled from TRBV12-5 and TRBJ2-3; TRBD1 agrees with 8 junctional bases. CDR3 protein: CASGTGQGTDTQYF. The DNA sequence follows: TGTGCTAGTGGTACGGGACAGGGCACAGATACGCAGTATTTT.